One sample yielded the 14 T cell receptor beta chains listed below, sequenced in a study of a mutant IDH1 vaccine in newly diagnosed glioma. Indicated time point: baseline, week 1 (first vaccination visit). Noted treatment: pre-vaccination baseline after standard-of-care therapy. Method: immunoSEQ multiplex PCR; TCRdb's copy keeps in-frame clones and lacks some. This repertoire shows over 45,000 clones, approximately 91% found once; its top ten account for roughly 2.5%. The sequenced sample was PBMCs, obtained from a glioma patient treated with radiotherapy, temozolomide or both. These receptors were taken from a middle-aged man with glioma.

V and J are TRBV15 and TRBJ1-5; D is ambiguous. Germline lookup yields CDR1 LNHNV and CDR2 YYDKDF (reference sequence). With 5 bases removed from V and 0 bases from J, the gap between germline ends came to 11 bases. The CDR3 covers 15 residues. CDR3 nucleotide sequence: TGTGCCACCAGCCCGTTGGGCGGTAGCAATCAGCCCCAGCATTTT. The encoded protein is CATSPLGGSNQPQHF.

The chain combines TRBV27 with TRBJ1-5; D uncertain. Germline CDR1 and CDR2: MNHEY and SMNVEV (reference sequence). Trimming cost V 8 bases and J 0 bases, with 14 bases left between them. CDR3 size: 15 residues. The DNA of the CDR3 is TGTGCCAGCCGCCTGGAGGCGGTTAGCAATCAGCCCCAGCATTTT. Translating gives CASRLEAVSNQPQHF.

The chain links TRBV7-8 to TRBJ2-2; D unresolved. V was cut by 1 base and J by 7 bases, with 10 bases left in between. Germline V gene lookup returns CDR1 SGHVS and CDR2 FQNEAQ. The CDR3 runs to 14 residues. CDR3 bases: TGTGCCAGCAGCTTAGTTGGGGTGGGCGGGGAGCTGTTTTTT. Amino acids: CASSLVGVGGELFF.

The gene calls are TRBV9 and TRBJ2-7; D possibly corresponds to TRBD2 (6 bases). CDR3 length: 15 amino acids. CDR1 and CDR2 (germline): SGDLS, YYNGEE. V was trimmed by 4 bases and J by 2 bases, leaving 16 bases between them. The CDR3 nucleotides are TGTGCCAGCAGCCTAGGGACTGGGCCTACCTACGAGCAGTACTTC. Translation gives CASSLGTGPTYEQYF. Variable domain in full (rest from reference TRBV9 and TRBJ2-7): DSGVTQTPKHLITATGQRVTLRCSPRSGDLSVYWYQQSLDQGLQFLIQYYNGEERAKGNILERFSAQQFPDLHSELNLSSLELGDSALYFCASSLGTGPTYEQYFGPGTRLTVT.

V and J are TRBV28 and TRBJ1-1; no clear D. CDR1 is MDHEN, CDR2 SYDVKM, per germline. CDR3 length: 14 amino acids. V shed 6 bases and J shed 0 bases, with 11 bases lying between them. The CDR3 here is CASRVGRVNTEAFF. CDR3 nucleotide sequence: TGTGCCAGCAGGGTCGGGAGGGTGAACACTGAAGCTTTCTTT.

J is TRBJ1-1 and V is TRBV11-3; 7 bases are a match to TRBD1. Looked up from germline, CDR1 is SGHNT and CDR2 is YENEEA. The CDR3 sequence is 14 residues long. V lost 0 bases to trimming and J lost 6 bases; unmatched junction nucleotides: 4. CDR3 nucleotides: TGTGCCAGCAGCTTAGATGGGACAGCGGCTGAAGCTTTCTTT. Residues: CASSLDGTAAEAFF.

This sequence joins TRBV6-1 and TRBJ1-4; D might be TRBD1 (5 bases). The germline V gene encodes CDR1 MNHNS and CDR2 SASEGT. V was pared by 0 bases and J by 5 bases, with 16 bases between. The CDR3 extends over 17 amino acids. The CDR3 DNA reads TGTGCCAGCAGTGAAGCCCCCGCCGGGACGGGGAATGAAAAACTGTTTTTT. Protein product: CASSEAPAGTGNEKLFF.

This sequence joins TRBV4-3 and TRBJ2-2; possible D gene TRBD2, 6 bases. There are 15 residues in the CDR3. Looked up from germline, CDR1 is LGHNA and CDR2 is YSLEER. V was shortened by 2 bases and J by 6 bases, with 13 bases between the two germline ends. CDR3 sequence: CASSQTGVNAGELFF. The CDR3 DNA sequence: TGCGCCAGCAGCCAAACGGGGGTTAATGCCGGGGAGCTGTTTTTT.

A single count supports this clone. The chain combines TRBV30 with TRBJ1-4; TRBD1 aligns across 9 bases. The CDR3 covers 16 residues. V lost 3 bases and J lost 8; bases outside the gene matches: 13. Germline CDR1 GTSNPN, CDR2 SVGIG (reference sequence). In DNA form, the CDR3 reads TGTGCCTGGAGCCCGGGACAGGGAGGTTTAAAGGAAAAACTGTTTTTT. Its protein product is CAWSPGQGGLKEKLFF.

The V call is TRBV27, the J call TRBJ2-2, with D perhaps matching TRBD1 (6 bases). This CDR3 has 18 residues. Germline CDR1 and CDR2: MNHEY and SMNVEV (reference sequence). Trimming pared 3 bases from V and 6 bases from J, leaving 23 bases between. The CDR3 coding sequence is TGTGCCAGCAGTTTCTTTACTCTCGGCAGGGGAGAGGCCGGGGAGCTGTTTTTT. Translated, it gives CASSFFTLGRGEAGELFF.

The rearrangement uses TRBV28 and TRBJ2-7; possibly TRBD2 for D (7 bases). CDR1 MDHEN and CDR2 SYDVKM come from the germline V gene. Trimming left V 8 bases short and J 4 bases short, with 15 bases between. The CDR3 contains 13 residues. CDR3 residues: CASERGATYEQYF. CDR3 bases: TGTGCCAGCGAACGGGGGGCTACGTACGAGCAGTACTTC.

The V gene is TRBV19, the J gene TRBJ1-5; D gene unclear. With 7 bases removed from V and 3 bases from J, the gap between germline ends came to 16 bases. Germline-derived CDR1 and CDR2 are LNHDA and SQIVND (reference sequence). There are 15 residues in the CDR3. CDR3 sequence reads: CASKKYETNNQPQHF. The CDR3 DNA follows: TGTGCCAGTAAAAAATACGAGACTAACAATCAGCCCCAGCATTTT. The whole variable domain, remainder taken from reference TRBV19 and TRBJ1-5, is DGGITQSPKYLFRKEGQNVTLSCEQNLNHDAMYWYRQDPGQGLRLIYYSQIVNDFQKGDIAEGYSVSREKKESFPLTVTSAQKNPTAFYLCASKKYETNNQPQHFGDGTRLSIL.

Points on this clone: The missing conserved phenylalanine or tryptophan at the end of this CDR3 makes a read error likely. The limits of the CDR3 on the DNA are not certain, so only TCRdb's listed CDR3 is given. The CDR3 is CASSQGEKGSG. The chain joins TRBV14 to TRBJ1-5; the table's D gene call, TRBD1, was not cross checked with the DNA. The CDR3 comprises 11 residues, both ends counted. The V gene's germline CDR1 is SGHDN and CDR2 FVKESK.

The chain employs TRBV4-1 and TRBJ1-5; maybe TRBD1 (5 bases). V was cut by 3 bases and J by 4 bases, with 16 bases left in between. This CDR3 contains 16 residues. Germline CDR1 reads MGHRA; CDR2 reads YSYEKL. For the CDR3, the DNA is TGCGCCAGCAGCCACGAATCTCCAAGGGGAAATCAGCCCCAGCATTTT. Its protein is CASSHESPRGNQPQHF.